Listed here are 28 T cell receptor beta chains from one sample, sequenced in a study of cytomegalovirus exposure and HLA in healthy donors (dated by TCRdb to about 2017). The method was the immunoSEQ multiplex PCR assay. For the multiplex PCR, a mixture combining 60 forward primers for TCR Vbeta segments and 13 reverse primers for TCR Jbeta segments was used. TCRdb re-hosts the immuneACCESS table, in-frame sequences only. Its copies lack some clones; in the studies checked, an unresolved V gene accounts for under half of them, and the cause for the rest is not known. In this sample's table one finds fewer than 200,000 clones. The ten largest clonotypes hold almost 6.5% of the sample. Material for sequencing was PBMCs. All receptors come from a man aged 25 to 40 in good health and CMV-seronegative.

The chain carries TRBV6-5 and TRBJ1-4; 7 nucleotides line up with TRBD1. CDR1 and CDR2 from the germline V gene are MNHEY and SVGAGI. After removal of 5 bases from V and 8 bases from J, the junction contained 11 bases not matched to a gene. CDR3 size: 15 residues. This chain's CDR3 is CASSAQGGREEKLFF. CDR3 nucleotides: TGTGCCAGCAGTGCCCAGGGGGGCCGAGAGGAAAAACTGTTTTTT.

J is TRBJ2-1 and V is TRBV4-2, with 14 bases aligning to TRBD2. The CDR3 spans 18 residues. Germline V lookup: CDR1 LGHNA, CDR2 YNFKEQ. Trimming removed 4 bases from V and 6 bases from J; junction bases left unmatched: 11. The CDR3 coding sequence is TGTGCCAGCAGCCGATCGCCAACGGGACTAGCGGGGGCCAATGAGCAGTTCTTC. It specifies CASSRSPTGLAGANEQFF.

The chain combines TRBV2 with TRBJ1-2, with D possibly TRBD1 on 6 matching bases. Germline loops: CDR1 SNHLY, CDR2 FYNNEI. CDR3 length: 16 residues. The V and J ends lost 5 bases and 4 bases respectively, with 20 bases between them. CDR3 nucleotides: TGTGCCAGCAGTTCAGGATCTGGGGGCGGTGTCTATGGCTACACCTTC. Amino acids: CASSSGSGGGVYGYTF.

V and J are TRBV6-4 and TRBJ2-2, with 11 positions matching TRBD2. Trimming took 4 bases from V and 0 from J; bases not matched to a gene: 4. The CDR3 runs 17 residues. Germline values: CDR1 MRHNA, CDR2 SNTAGT. CDR3 in amino acids: CASSGEGLAANTGELFF. In DNA, the CDR3 is TGTGCCAGCAGTGGAGAGGGACTAGCGGCGAACACCGGGGAGCTGTTTTTT.

The chain links TRBV13 to TRBJ1-2; D gene uncertain. The CDR3 consists of 15 residues. The V end was cut by 4 bases, the J end by 1 base, with 13 bases between. Looked up from germline, CDR1 is PRHDT and CDR2 is FYEKMQ (reference sequence). In DNA form, the CDR3 reads TGTGCCAGCAGCTCAGGAGGTAGGAGTAACTATGGCTACACCTTC. It specifies CASSSGGRSNYGYTF.

The gene calls are TRBV5-4 and TRBJ2-1, with D possibly TRBD1 on 6 matching bases. The ends were cut back, 5 bases at V and 0 bases at J, with 15 bases in the middle. From germline, CDR1 is SGHNT and CDR2 YYREEE (reference sequence). CDR3 length: 16 amino acids. The CDR3 loop reads CASRTGGPSSYNEQFF. The CDR3 coding sequence is TGTGCCAGCAGAACTGGGGGCCCCAGCTCCTACAATGAGCAGTTCTTC.

V is TRBV30 and J is TRBJ1-5, with 8 bases lining up with TRBD1. The CDR3 extends over 14 amino acids. V shed 2 bases, J shed 4 bases, and the junction held 4 bases outside the gene matches. CDR1 and CDR2 (germline): GTSNPN, SVGIG (reference sequence). CDR3 residues: CAWSRDRMNQPQHF. The CDR3 DNA reads as TGTGCCTGGAGTCGGGACAGGATGAATCAGCCCCAGCATTTT.

The chain employs TRBV12-5 and TRBJ1-2, with 7 bases lining up with TRBD1. Germline assignment: CDR1 LGHNT and CDR2 FRNRAP. The CDR3 runs 14 residues. Trimming cost V 3 bases and J 7 bases; bases outside gene matches: 8. The CDR3 nucleotides read TGTGCTAGTGGTTTACGGACAGGAAGCTTTGGCTACACCTTC. Protein product: CASGLRTGSFGYTF.

The chain links TRBV7-2 to TRBJ2-3; 7 bases agree with TRBD1. The junction had 7 bases not matched to a gene; V was cut back by 5 bases and J by 2 bases. This CDR3 has 15 residues. Germline V lookup: CDR1 SGHTA, CDR2 FQGNSA. CDR3 region: CASSTLQGPTDTQYF. The CDR3 DNA reads as TGTGCCAGCAGCACTCTACAGGGGCCCACAGATACGCAGTATTTT.

This chain uses TRBV9 with TRBJ1-2, with a possible D match to TRBD1 (6 bases). With 7 bases removed from V and 0 bases from J, the gap between germline ends came to 10 bases. Germline values: CDR1 SGDLS, CDR2 YYNGEE. This CDR3 spans 13 amino acids. The CDR3 loop is CASGGHPNYGYTF. The CDR3 DNA reads TGTGCCAGCGGGGGACACCCTAACTATGGCTACACCTTC.

This CDR3 reads CASISGVYTEAFF. The CDR3 nucleotides are TGTGCCAGCATCTCAGGGGTTTACACTGAAGCTTTCTTT. J is TRBJ1-1 and V is TRBV2; a possible D gene is TRBD1 (6 bases). The CDR3 covers 13 residues. V lost 7 bases and J lost 3, with 12 bases in between. CDR1 and CDR2 (germline): SNHLY, FYNNEI.

The rearrangement joins TRBV6-5 to TRBJ2-2; the match to TRBD2 covers 9 bases. Per germline, CDR1 MNHEY and CDR2 SVGAGI. V was pared by 4 bases and J by 7 bases, with 7 bases of the junction left unmatched. The CDR3 extends over 15 amino acids. DNA for the CDR3: TGTGCCAGCAGTTTTGGCGGGAGGGCCGGCGGGGAGCTGTTTTTT. Amino acid sequence: CASSFGGRAGGELFF.

The V gene is TRBV11-3, the J gene TRBJ2-1; tentatively, D is TRBD1 (6 bases). Germline V gene data show CDR1 as SGHNT and CDR2 as YENEEA. The germline V and J ends were trimmed by 1 base and 5 bases, with 12 bases remaining between them. The CDR3 runs to 15 residues. CDR3 in DNA: TGTGCCAGCAGCTTAGGAGCGGCAGGGGACAATGAGCAGTTCTTC. This sequence encodes CASSLGAAGDNEQFF.

The chain uses TRBV19 and TRBJ2-1; 9 positions agree with TRBD2. The V gene end was trimmed by 2 bases and the J gene end by 1 base; junction bases not matched to a gene: 21. The CDR3 covers 22 residues. Germline CDR1 LNHDA, CDR2 SQIVND (reference sequence). CDR3 residues: CASSIPSQREAGGGGSYNEQFF. DNA for the CDR3: TGTGCCAGTAGTATACCCTCCCAGCGGGAAGCGGGAGGTGGAGGATCCTACAATGAGCAGTTCTTC. Together with reference TRBV19 and TRBJ2-1, the CDR3 gives the full variable domain: DGGITQSPKYLFRKEGQNVTLSCEQNLNHDAMYWYRQDPGQGLRLIYYSQIVNDFQKGDIAEGYSVSREKKESFPLTVTSAQKNPTAFYLCASSIPSQREAGGGGSYNEQFFGPGTRLTVL.

The chain has TRBV5-8 and TRBJ1-1; 8 bases line up with TRBD1. The V gene's germline CDR1 is SGHTS and CDR2 YDEGEE. This CDR3 comprises 15 residues. The V segment lost 3 bases and the J segment 0 bases; nucleotides outside the gene matches: 4. Written as DNA, the CDR3 is TGTGCCAGCAGCTCCCGACAGGGGATGAACACTGAAGCTTTCTTT. Protein: CASSSRQGMNTEAFF.

The chain combines TRBV7-9 with TRBJ1-1; no clear D. CDR1 and CDR2 (germline): SEHNR, FQNEAQ (reference sequence). The CDR3 sequence is 12 residues long. Deletions cut 1 base from V and 11 bases from J, with 11 bases between. The CDR3 sequence is CASSLDTSGAFF. The CDR3 nucleotides read TGTGCCAGCAGCTTAGATACGAGCGGGGCTTTCTTT.

The rearrangement uses TRBV28 and TRBJ2-7; TRBD1 is a possible D gene (6 bases). Trimming pared 5 bases from V and 3 bases from J, leaving 17 bases between. The CDR3 contains 15 residues. Germline V gene data show CDR1 as MDHEN and CDR2 as SYDVKM. CDR3 amino acids: CASSSSPRGIYEQYF. CDR3 nucleotides: TGTGCCAGCAGTAGCTCCCCCAGGGGAATCTACGAGCAGTACTTC.

The rearrangement links TRBV21-1 to TRBJ2-2; whether TRBD2, the table's D call, matches the DNA was not checked. TRBV21-1 counts as a pseudogene. The CDR3 is made up of 15 amino acids. The CDR3 protein is CASRRTSSSTGELFF. DNA of the CDR3: TGTGCCAGCAGACGGACTAGCTCCTCCACCGGGGAGCTGTTTTTT.

Of note for this clone: Other DNA sequences in the sample encode the same CDR3. The chain employs TRBV30 and TRBJ1-4; D is possibly TRBD1 (5 bases). V gave up 0 bases and J gave up 8 bases, with 10 bases separating them. Per the germline V gene, CDR1 is GTSNPN and CDR2 is SVGIG (reference sequence). The CDR3 is 13 amino acids. DNA for the CDR3: TGTGCCTGGAGTGTACGGGAGGGGGAAAAACTGTTTTTT. The encoded protein is CAWSVREGEKLFF.

The J gene is TRBJ2-7, the V gene TRBV27; possible D gene TRBD1, 6 bases. Trimming took off 3 bases at V and 4 bases at J, with 13 bases between the two ends. Looked up from germline, CDR1 is MNHEY and CDR2 is SMNVEV (reference sequence). The CDR3 spans 14 residues. The CDR3 spells CASSFLRGGYEQYF. CDR3 bases: TGTGCCAGCAGTTTTCTCAGGGGCGGGTACGAGCAGTACTTC.

V usage is TRBV9 and J usage is TRBJ1-3; 8 nucleotides agree with TRBD1. Per germline, CDR1 SGDLS and CDR2 YYNGEE. V gave up 4 bases and J gave up 5 bases; unmatched junction bases: 5. The CDR3 contains 14 residues. This CDR3 is CASSPQGARNTIYF. CDR3 coding DNA: TGTGCCAGCAGCCCTCAGGGGGCACGAAACACCATATATTTT.

CDR3 DNA: TGTGCCAGCAGAGCAACCCTTCAGAACACTGAAGCTTTCTTT. Translated: CASRATLQNTEAFF. The chain carries TRBV11-3 and TRBJ1-1, with unresolved D. The CDR3 extends over 14 amino acids. Trimming left V 6 bases short and J 1 base short, with 12 bases between. Germline lookup yields CDR1 SGHNT and CDR2 YENEEA.

J is TRBJ1-1 and V is TRBV28, with D possibly being TRBD1 (5 bases). CDR3 length: 15 amino acids. The V gene lost 5 bases and the J gene lost 1 base, with 14 bases spanning the gap. Germline CDR1 MDHEN, CDR2 SYDVKM. DNA for the CDR3: TGTGCCAGCAGTCTCTACAGGTTCGGGAACACTGAAGCTTTCTTT. It codes for CASSLYRFGNTEAFF. Filled out from reference TRBV28 and TRBJ1-1, the complete variable domain reads DVKVTQSSRYLVKRTGEKVFLECVQDMDHENMFWYRQDPGLGLRLIYFSYDVKMKEKGDIPEGYSVSREKKERFSLILESASTNQTSMYLCASSLYRFGNTEAFFGQGTRLTVV.

The chain joins TRBV7-7 to TRBJ2-3, with 15 bases that match TRBD2. Looked up from germline, CDR1 is SSHAT and CDR2 is FNYEAQ (reference sequence). The CDR3 runs 16 residues. With 5 bases clipped from V and 4 bases from J, the junction kept 4 bases outside the gene matches. CDR3 protein: CASSRGLAGGPDTQYF. For the CDR3, the DNA is TGTGCCAGCAGCCGAGGACTAGCGGGAGGGCCAGATACGCAGTATTTT. Supplemented by reference TRBV7-7 and TRBJ2-3, the full variable domain reads GAGVSQSPRYKVTKRGQDVTLRCDPISSHATLYWYQQALGQGPEFLTYFNYEAQPDKSGLPSDRFSAERPEGSISTLTIQRTEQRDSAMYRCASSRGLAGGPDTQYFGPGTRLTVL.

The chain has TRBV28 and TRBJ2-7; TRBD1 agrees at 7 bases. Trimming took 8 bases from V and 4 from J; bases not matched to a gene: 8. Germline V gives CDR1 MDHEN, CDR2 SYDVKM. The CDR3 spans 13 residues. For the CDR3, the DNA is TGTGCCAGCCGAACAGGGGTCGTGTACGAGCAGTACTTC. It encodes CASRTGVVYEQYF.

This chain uses TRBV6-5 with TRBJ1-6, with 10 positions matching TRBD1. Unmatched junction bases numbered 4, after V lost 8 bases and J lost 3 bases. The CDR3 loop spans 15 amino acids. Germline V CDR1 and CDR2: MNHEY, SVGAGI. The CDR3 DNA follows: TGTGCCAGCGGAGGACAGGGGGTCTATAATTCACCCCTCCACTTT. Translated: CASGGQGVYNSPLHF.

This rearrangement joins TRBV28 to TRBJ2-7; 7 bases agree with TRBD1. CDR3 size: 14 residues. The junction had 5 bases not matched to a gene; V was cut back by 4 bases and J by 2 bases. Germline V CDR1 and CDR2: MDHEN, SYDVKM. This chain's CDR3 is CASSSSTGAYEQYF. The CDR3 bases are TGTGCCAGCAGTTCATCAACAGGGGCCTACGAGCAGTACTTC.

The chain combines TRBV19 with TRBJ1-2; D is unclear. V lost 3 bases and J 0 bases, leaving 8 bases between the germline ends. The germline gives CDR1 LNHDA, CDR2 SQIVND (reference sequence). This CDR3 contains 14 residues. CDR3 protein: CASSIAVANYGYTF. As DNA, the CDR3 is TGTGCCAGTAGTATCGCCGTAGCTAACTATGGCTACACCTTC.